This T cell receptor (beta chain) appears in the sequencing data of a study of T-cell memory formation after mild COVID-19. Study-level points and caveats: Contracting CD8+ clones were enriched in EMRA, CD4+ mainly in CM and EM.

With regard to this clonotype: Antigen specificity is unknown.

Trimming removed 2 bases at V and 5 bases at J, with 7 bases between. This CDR3 spans 13 amino acids. Per germline, CDR1 KGHSH and CDR2 LQKENI. Using constant-segment primers, 5'RACE produced TCR alpha and TCR beta cDNA libraries carrying sample barcodes and UMIs. TCRdb ran MiXCR on the 5' RACE reads and lists one entry per CDR3 protein. The data show about 190,000 distinct CDR3 sequences, approximately 16% seen once. Material for sequencing was PBMCs or a T cell subset sorted from them (not recorded which). This receptor was identified in an adult woman who had mild COVID-19 (a few samples of this study predate the infection). Cell type and time point are not known. The chain employs TRBV18 and TRBJ2-1, with D unresolved. Here the CDR3 DNA reads TGTGCCAGCTCACCAAACAGCAACAATGAGCAGTTCTTC. Amino acid sequence: CASSPNSNNEQFF.